A selection of T cell receptor beta chains follows, all from one sample in a study of T cells in Graves' hyperthyroidism and ophthalmopathy. TCRdb reanalysed the multiplex PCR reads using MiXCR and keeps one entry per CDR3 protein. Counted here are some 600,000 distinct CDR3 sequences, approximately 15% occurring once; the ten biggest clones make up almost 6%. Sequenced: blood. The origin of the receptors is a woman in her twenties or thirties with Graves' hyperthyroidism that later progressed to Graves' ophthalmopathy. Each CDR3 is given with its conserved first and last residue. Each record gives: V gene, J gene, clone size, D gene, CDR3 protein, CDR3 DNA. The D gene is left open where the match is weak. Size is stated for part of the rows, as once, few or many counts, or as a class when the clone is expanded.

TRBV19	TRBJ2-3	-	-	CASSIHTWQYF	TGTGCCAGTAGTATACACACCTGGCAGTATTTT
TRBV30	TRBJ1-1	many	-	CAWSRSGPEAFF	TGTGCCTGGAGTCGGTCGGGCCCTGAAGCTTTCTTT
TRBV6-1	TRBJ2-7	-	TRBD2	CASRTLTGLAGSYEQYF	TGTGCCAGCAGAACACTAACGGGACTAGCGGGCTCCTACGAGCAGTACTTC
TRBV4-1	TRBJ2-5	many	TRBD1	CASSQADRAETQYF	TGCGCCAGCAGCCAAGCAGACAGGGCAGAGACCCAGTACTTC
TRBV20-1	TRBJ1-2	few	-	CSATSGGLLDGNYGYTF	TGCAGTGCTACATCGGGGGGGCTCCTGGATGGAAACTATGGCTACACCTTC
TRBV24-1	TRBJ2-3	many	TRBD2	CATSVKAGTSGRGGDTQYF	TGTGCCACCAGTGTCAAGGCCGGGACTAGCGGGAGGGGAGGAGATACGCAGTATTTT
TRBV11-2	TRBJ2-5	many	TRBD2	CASSPTSGPQETQYF	TGTGCCAGCAGCCCGACTAGCGGGCCTCAAGAGACCCAGTACTTC
TRBV11-2	TRBJ1-5	many	-	CASSLVVGQPQHF	TGTGCCAGCAGCTTAGTCGTCGGACAGCCCCAGCATTTT
TRBV28	TRBJ2-3	many	-	CASRADTDTQYF	TGTGCCAGCAGGGCCGACACAGATACGCAGTATTTT
TRBV7-2	TRBJ1-2	-	-	CASSQDQGWDGYTF	TGTGCCAGCAGCCAAGATCAAGGGTGGGATGGCTACACCTTC
TRBV12-3/TRBV12-4	TRBJ2-3	many	-	CASNSGADTQYF	TGTGCCAGCAATTCCGGCGCAGATACGCAGTATTTT
TRBV6-1	TRBJ1-2	-	-	CASRLLGRGTYGYTF	TGTGCCAGCAGACTACTTGGTCGGGGGACCTATGGCTACACCTTC
TRBV3-1	TRBJ2-1	many	TRBD2	CASSHALGLAVFSYNEQFF	TGTGCCAGCAGCCACGCCTTGGGACTAGCGGTCTTCTCCTACAATGAGCAGTTCTTC
TRBV12-3/TRBV12-4	TRBJ2-2	-	TRBD2	CASSPGTSGRAATGELFF	TGTGCCAGCAGCCCCGGGACTAGCGGGAGGGCCGCCACCGGGGAGCTGTTTTTT
TRBV6-2/TRBV6-3	TRBJ2-2	many	-	CATRQGGSGKNTGELFF	TGTGCCACCAGACAGGGGGGTAGCGGGAAGAACACCGGGGAGCTGTTTTTT
TRBV5-1	TRBJ2-7	many	-	CASRSKGLSYEQYF	TGCGCCAGCAGATCTAAAGGCCTCTCCTACGAGCAGTACTTC
TRBV6-1	TRBJ1-1	many	-	CASTRGGRGGTEAFF	TGTGCCAGCACCCGGGGAGGGAGGGGGGGCACTGAAGCTTTCTTT
TRBV6-1	TRBJ1-1	-	-	CASRNHDRDTEAFF	TGTGCCAGCAGGAATCATGACAGAGACACTGAAGCTTTCTTT
TRBV7-2	TRBJ2-7	few	-	CASRPAGLSYEQYF	TGTGCCAGCAGGCCAGCAGGGTTATCCTACGAGCAGTACTTC
TRBV5-1	TRBJ1-1	-	-	CASSLWAGNTEAFF	TGCGCCAGCAGCTTGTGGGCAGGGAACACTGAAGCTTTCTTT
TRBV19	TRBJ2-1	-	TRBD2	CASGLGLADYNEQFF	TGTGCCAGTGGCCTGGGGCTAGCGGATTACAATGAGCAGTTCTTC
TRBV7-9	TRBJ2-1	many	TRBD1	CASSLGGTGQDNEQFF	TGTGCCAGCAGCTTAGGGGGCACGGGACAGGACAATGAGCAGTTCTTC
TRBV9	TRBJ2-3	-	-	CASSVGIARTDTQYF	TGTGCCAGCAGCGTAGGTATAGCAAGGACAGATACGCAGTATTTT
TRBV2	TRBJ2-7	many	-	CASSETELKSYEQYF	TGTGCCAGCAGTGAAACTGAACTTAAGTCCTACGAGCAGTACTTC
TRBV6-1	TRBJ1-2	-	-	CASSEAVTLGGYTF	TGTGCCAGCAGTGAAGCGGTAACGTTGGGTGGCTACACCTTC
TRBV28	TRBJ2-7	-	-	CASSPPDSFNEQYF	TGTGCCAGCAGTCCCCCCGACAGTTTCAACGAGCAGTACTTC
TRBV4-3	TRBJ2-1	few	TRBD2	CASSQGAGGPNEQFF	TGCGCCAGCAGCCAAGGGGCGGGAGGGCCAAATGAGCAGTTCTTC
TRBV28	TRBJ2-2	many	-	CASSSQGMGGELFF	TGTGCCAGCAGTTCTCAGGGGATGGGCGGGGAGCTGTTTTTT
TRBV4-2	TRBJ1-1	few	TRBD1	CASSQPLGQVNTEAFF	TGTGCCAGCAGCCAACCTCTGGGACAGGTGAACACTGAAGCTTTCTTT
TRBV20-1	TRBJ1-6	many	TRBD1	CSASPGQGNSPLHF	TGCAGTGCTAGTCCGGGACAGGGAAATTCACCCCTCCACTTT
TRBV4-2	TRBJ2-1	few	TRBD2	CASSQGSSGAYNEQFF	TGTGCCAGCAGCCAAGGAAGTAGCGGGGCCTACAATGAGCAGTTCTTC
TRBV7-2	TRBJ2-7	many	-	CASSFLGGFPYEQYF	TGTGCCAGCAGCTTTTTAGGGGGATTCCCCTACGAGCAGTACTTC
TRBV19	TRBJ2-3	-	-	CASSMGGLPDTQYF	TGTGCCAGTAGTATGGGGGGACTCCCAGATACGCAGTATTTT
TRBV6-2/TRBV6-3	TRBJ2-4	-	-	CASRPGHFSLAKNIQYF	TGTGCCAGCAGGCCCGGGCACTTTTCCTTAGCCAAAAACATTCAGTACTTC
TRBV27	TRBJ2-2	many	TRBD2	CASSTILAGWTGELFF	TGTGCCAGCAGTACAATACTAGCGGGATGGACCGGGGAGCTGTTTTTT
TRBV7-9	TRBJ1-1	-	-	CASSLGGDVEAFF	TGTGCCAGCAGCTTAGGAGGGGACGTTGAAGCTTTCTTT
TRBV18	TRBJ2-1	-	-	CASSPRFEQFF	TGTGCCAGCTCACCAAGATTTGAGCAGTTCTTC
TRBV15	TRBJ2-7	many	-	CATSRDWASSYEQYF	TGTGCCACCAGCAGAGATTGGGCGAGTTCCTACGAGCAGTACTTC
TRBV6-5	TRBJ2-7	few	TRBD1	CASSYQDRGGEQYF	TGTGCCAGCAGTTACCAGGACAGGGGTGGGGAGCAGTACTTC
TRBV5-8	TRBJ2-7	many	-	CASSLPRRHDEQYF	TGTGCCAGCAGCCTACCCCGACGACATGACGAGCAGTACTTC
TRBV28	TRBJ2-7	many	TRBD1	CASMGGGDRGIYEQYF	TGTGCCAGCATGGGGGGGGGGGACAGGGGGATATACGAGCAGTACTTC
TRBV12-3/TRBV12-4	TRBJ2-4	-	-	CASRTDNAKNIQYF	TGTGCCAGCAGGACTGATAACGCCAAAAACATTCAGTACTTC
TRBV5-1	TRBJ1-2	-	-	CASSIGTSVENGYTF	TGCGCCAGCAGCATAGGGACGTCTGTAGAGAATGGCTACACCTTC
TRBV19	TRBJ2-3	-	TRBD2	CASSIVAGAKDTQYF	TGTGCCAGTAGTATAGTGGCGGGAGCCAAAGATACGCAGTATTTT
TRBV6-1	TRBJ2-7	few	-	CASSSPTGTSYEQYF	TGTGCCAGCAGCTCCCCCACAGGAACCTCCTACGAGCAGTACTTC
TRBV12-5	TRBJ1-4	few	-	CASGSITGRATEKLFF	TGTGCTAGTGGTTCCATTACAGGGAGAGCGACTGAAAAACTGTTTTTT
TRBV3-1	TRBJ1-6	many	-	CASSQEKGSSYNSPLHF	TGTGCCAGCAGCCAGGAGAAAGGCAGCTCCTATAATTCACCCCTCCACTTT
TRBV5-1	TRBJ1-5	many	TRBD1	CASSPGQGEQPQHF	TGCGCCAGCAGCCCCGGACAGGGGGAACAGCCCCAGCATTTT
TRBV6-1	TRBJ1-2	many	-	CASSSRDTPNYGYTF	TGTGCCAGCAGTAGCCGGGACACCCCAAATTATGGCTACACCTTC
TRBV2	TRBJ2-7	many	-	CASRAPGAVLPYEQYF	TGTGCCAGCAGAGCCCCTGGGGCCGTACTACCCTACGAGCAGTACTTC
TRBV6-1	TRBJ1-2	many	-	CASSAWTANANYGYTF	TGTGCCAGCAGTGCATGGACGGCCAATGCTAACTATGGCTACACCTTC
TRBV7-2	TRBJ2-6	many	TRBD1	CASSLTGTASGANVLTF	TGTGCCAGCAGCTTAACCGGGACAGCCTCAGGAGCCAACGTCCTGACTTTC
TRBV11-2	TRBJ1-3	-	-	CASSLGGGTTIYF	TGTGCCAGCAGCTTAGGCGGTGGAACCACCATATATTTT
TRBV7-2	TRBJ2-5	many	-	CASSLDLGAVETQYF	TGTGCCAGCAGCTTAGATTTGGGGGCCGTAGAGACCCAGTACTTC
TRBV7-9	TRBJ2-7	-	-	CASSFFQSGGEQYF	TGTGCCAGCAGCTTCTTCCAGTCTGGAGGCGAGCAGTACTTC